This TCR beta chain was captured by sequencing in a study of cytomegalovirus exposure and HLA in healthy donors. The wider study: Both the approximately 120 validation repertoires and the approximately 670 first-cohort repertoires used the same platform, as reported by a later analysis.

Sequenced by immunoSEQ multiplex PCR; TCRdb stores in-frame clones only, minus some. The profile shows approximately 120,000 clones, 89% of them singletons. Comments on this clone: Its antigen is not identified.

Germline lookup yields CDR1 PRHDT and CDR2 FYEKMQ (reference sequence). CDR3 length equals 15 residues. V was cut by 5 bases and J by 1 base, with 14 bases left in between. Broader study findings: It was about 150 TCR beta chains that were listed as cytomegalovirus-associated. TCR clusters originating in the first cohort tended to co-occur in the roughly 120 validation repertoires, according to a later analysis.

The gene calls are TRBV13 and TRBJ1-1, with D possibly being TRBD1 (6 bases). Sequenced input: PBMCs. The sequence was obtained from a woman between 18 and 29 years old in good health and CMV-seronegative. In DNA, the CDR3 is TGTGCCAGCAGCGGTACGAACAGGGCGAACACTGAAGCTTTCTTT. It codes for CASSGTNRANTEAFF.